The 32 T cell receptor beta chains given below trace back to one sample, sequenced in a study of shared clonotypes between healthy human individuals. Naivety among CD8 cells was defined by CD45RO negativity and positive CCR7 selection, thereby excluding terminally differentiated effector memory CD45RA+ cells. The method was immunoSEQ multiplex PCR; TCRdb's version includes in-frame clones alone and lacks a portion of them. The sample consists of millions of clones, around 96% of them appearing once. The specimen sequenced was naive CD8+ T cells sorted from blood. The receptors derive from a man younger than 30 in good health.

The chain couples TRBV27 to TRBJ1-2; TRBD1 matches at 7 bases. Germline CDR1 is MNHEY and CDR2 is SMNVEV (reference sequence). V shed 5 bases, J shed 6 bases, and the junction held 12 bases outside the gene matches. This CDR3 has 15 amino acids. The CDR3 DNA follows: TGTGCCAGCAGTCCTAGATACAGGGGCGTGGATGGCTACACCTTC. This gives the protein CASSPRYRGVDGYTF.

The rearrangement links TRBV9 to TRBJ1-1; D gene uncertain. V dropped 3 bases and J dropped 11 bases, with 14 bases sitting between them. The CDR3 has 12 amino acids. Germline-derived CDR1 and CDR2 are SGDLS and YYNGEE. The CDR3 is CASSAQSTQAFF. Here the CDR3 DNA reads TGTGCCAGCAGCGCCCAATCTACACAGGCTTTCTTT.

In its sample, this clone was seen once. The gene calls are TRBV10-2 and TRBJ2-3; TRBD2 matches at 10 bases. V shed 6 bases and J 0 bases; nucleotides not matched to a gene: 3. Looked up from germline, CDR1 is WSHSY and CDR2 is SAAADI. This CDR3 is built from 15 residues. This CDR3 reads CASSELAGSTDTQYF. The DNA of the CDR3 is TGCGCCAGCAGCGAACTAGCGGGGAGCACAGATACGCAGTATTTT.

This chain connects TRBV28 to TRBJ1-2; D gene unclear. V lost 5 bases and J lost 5, with 6 bases in between. CDR3 length: 11 amino acids. Germline V gene lookup returns CDR1 MDHEN and CDR2 SYDVKM. CDR3 protein: CASSRMYGYTF. CDR3 coding DNA: TGTGCCAGCAGTCGTATGTATGGCTACACCTTC.

The chain recombines TRBV6-6 with TRBJ1-1, with D possibly TRBD1 on 5 matching bases. Germline CDR1 MNHNY, CDR2 SVGAGI (reference sequence). V dropped 6 bases and J dropped 8 bases, with 10 bases sitting between them. CDR3 length: 11 amino acids. The CDR3 region is CASSHAGEAFF. The CDR3 DNA reads TGTGCCAGCAGCCACGCAGGGGAAGCTTTCTTT.

The chain recombines TRBV2 with TRBJ2-7; a possible D gene is TRBD1 (5 bases). Germline V gene sequence: CDR1 SNHLY, CDR2 FYNNEI. V lost 8 bases, J lost 0 bases, and 20 bases lay in between. This CDR3 is 16 amino acids long. In DNA form, the CDR3 reads TGTGCCAGCGGGTTCGATTTCCAGGGTGCCTCCTACGAGCAGTACTTC. Protein: CASGFDFQGASYEQYF.

This rearrangement joins TRBV27 to TRBJ2-7, with a possible D match to TRBD2 (5 bases). CDR1 is MNHEY and CDR2 is SMNVEV in the germline V gene (reference sequence). V was trimmed by 10 bases and J by 6 bases, leaving 28 bases between them. The CDR3 is made up of 16 amino acids. CDR3 sequence reads: CATRLGSTSIGSEQYF. In DNA, the CDR3 is TGTGCCACCCGGCTGGGTAGCACCTCTATAGGGAGCGAGCAGTACTTC.

The chain has TRBV7-9 and TRBJ2-7, with 10 bases that match TRBD1. This CDR3 has 15 residues. Germline assignment: CDR1 SEHNR and CDR2 FQNEAQ (reference sequence). The junction had 9 bases not matched to a gene; V was cut back by 7 bases and J by 3 bases. The CDR3 here is CASTHAGTGVYEQYF. The DNA of the CDR3 is TGTGCCAGCACCCACGCCGGGACAGGGGTCTACGAGCAGTACTTC.

This chain links TRBV5-8 with TRBJ2-3, with TRBD2 matching 7 bases. CDR3 length: 15 residues. Trimming removed 5 bases from V and 4 bases from J; junction bases left unmatched: 10. CDR1 is SGHTS, CDR2 YDEGEE, per germline. CDR3 sequence reads: CASRPVGGFADTQYF. The CDR3 DNA sequence: TGTGCCAGCAGGCCAGTCGGGGGGTTCGCAGATACGCAGTATTTT.

The chain joins TRBV29-1 to TRBJ1-4; D is ambiguous. The CDR3 extends over 11 amino acids. Trimming took 5 bases from V and 8 from J, leaving 9 bases between them. Germline CDR1 is SQVTM and CDR2 is ANQGSEA. The CDR3 spells CSVWTDEKLFF. DNA of the CDR3: TGCAGCGTTTGGACTGACGAAAAACTGTTTTTT.

V gene TRBV5-4 combines with J gene TRBJ1-6, with a tentative D call TRBD1 (6 bases). V was clipped by 0 bases and J by 9 bases, with 13 bases between them. The CDR3 has 15 residues. CDR1 and CDR2 from the germline V gene are SGHNT and YYREEE (reference sequence). The CDR3, as DNA: TGTGCCAGCAGCTTGGACAGGGAGTTTCGTTCACCCCTCCACTTT. As protein: CASSLDREFRSPLHF.

A single count supports this clone. The rearrangement links TRBV2 to TRBJ2-3; D is perhaps TRBD1 (9 bases). The CDR3 covers 17 residues. Germline V CDR1 and CDR2: SNHLY, FYNNEI. Trimming stripped 4 bases from V and 4 bases from J, with 21 bases between. CDR3 sequence (DNA): TGTGCCAGCAGTGTACCCGGGGGGGGACAGGGTGCAGATACGCAGTATTTT. It translates to CASSVPGGGQGADTQYF.

The chain links TRBV28 to TRBJ2-2; unclear D gene. V was pared by 10 bases and J by 0 bases, with 15 bases between. This CDR3 spans 15 amino acids. CDR1 and CDR2 (germline): MDHEN, SYDVKM. This chain's CDR3 is CATSIASSNTGELFF. The CDR3 DNA sequence: TGTGCCACCTCGATTGCGAGTTCGAACACCGGGGAGCTGTTTTTT. Full variable domain (remainder filled in from reference TRBV28 and TRBJ2-2): DVKVTQSSRYLVKRTGEKVFLECVQDMDHENMFWYRQDPGLGLRLIYFSYDVKMKEKGDIPEGYSVSREKKERFSLILESASTNQTSMYLCATSIASSNTGELFFGEGSRLTVL.

The chain recombines TRBV11-1 with TRBJ2-7; 9 bases line up with TRBD1. The CDR3 spans 18 residues. The junction had 18 bases not matched to a gene; V was cut back by 4 bases and J by 5 bases. Germline assignment: CDR1 SGHAT and CDR2 FQDESV (reference sequence). CDR3 residues: CASSSTDRGFLVLHEQYF. The CDR3 nucleotides are TGTGCCAGCAGCTCAACGGACAGGGGTTTTTTGGTGCTCCACGAGCAGTACTTC.

The chain has TRBV5-6 and TRBJ2-7; 7 bases agree with TRBD1. With 2 bases clipped from V and 0 bases from J, the junction kept 2 bases outside the gene matches. This CDR3 spans 14 amino acids. Germline V gene sequence: CDR1 SGHDT, CDR2 YYEEEE. For the CDR3, the DNA is TGTGCCAGCAGCTTCAGGGGGAGCTCCTACGAGCAGTACTTC. It translates to CASSFRGSSYEQYF.

V usage is TRBV6-5 and J usage is TRBJ2-7; D remains unclear. Trimming took off 6 bases at V and 3 bases at J, with 15 bases between the two ends. Germline CDR1 is MNHEY and CDR2 is SVGAGI. The CDR3 has 14 amino acids. The chain's CDR3 is CASSPNHISYEQYF. CDR3 DNA sequence: TGTGCCAGCAGCCCTAATCACATCAGCTACGAGCAGTACTTC.

The chain employs TRBV6-5 and TRBJ2-3; D is undetermined. Germline loops: CDR1 MNHEY, CDR2 SVGAGI. This CDR3 has 15 residues. V lost 7 bases and J lost 7, with 21 bases in between. The CDR3 DNA reads TGTGCCAGCACCAACCGGCCCGAGGCGGTAAATACGCAGTATTTT. This encodes CASTNRPEAVNTQYF.

The chain joins TRBV6-1 to TRBJ2-3, with D perhaps TRBD2 (6 bases). The CDR3 length is 14 residues. V dropped 8 bases and J dropped 0 bases, with 12 bases sitting between them. CDR1 MNHNS and CDR2 SASEGT come from the germline V gene. CDR3 sequence (DNA): TGTGCCAGCCTACTAGCAAGTAGCACAGATACGCAGTATTTT. Translation: CASLLASSTDTQYF.

The rearrangement joins TRBV2 to TRBJ2-7; 8 positions agree with TRBD1. V trimming: 4 bases; J trimming: 0 bases; junction bases outside the gene matches: 5. The germline V gene has CDR1 SNHLY and CDR2 FYNNEI. CDR3 length: 15 amino acids. Written as DNA, the CDR3 is TGTGCCAGCAGTGGGGAGACAGGGGTCTCCTACGAGCAGTACTTC. Protein sequence: CASSGETGVSYEQYF.

The genes are TRBV4-1 and TRBJ2-3, with 12 bases fitting TRBD2. The CDR3 sequence is 19 residues long. In germline, CDR1 is MGHRA, CDR2 YSYEKL. Germline trimming cut 1 base from V and 0 bases from J; bases unmatched to any gene: 8. The CDR3 here is CASSQVLLAGGLSTDTQYF. The CDR3 DNA reads as TGCGCCAGCAGCCAAGTTCTCCTAGCGGGGGGGCTTAGCACAGATACGCAGTATTTT.

The chain recombines TRBV30 with TRBJ2-1; 10 positions agree with TRBD2. The CDR3 length is 14 residues. Per germline, CDR1 GTSNPN and CDR2 SVGIG (reference sequence). J lost 6 bases, V lost 1 base, and 3 bases had no gene match. The CDR3 DNA is TGTGCCTGGAGTGAGCGGGGGGGTGTCAATGAGCAGTTCTTC. Its protein is CAWSERGGVNEQFF.

The DNA of the CDR3 is TGTGCCAGCAGTCGGACAGGGGATAATTCACCCCTCCACTTT. It translates to CASSRTGDNSPLHF. J is TRBJ1-6 and V is TRBV6-5; 9 bases line up with TRBD1. V gave up 5 bases and J gave up 5 bases; unmatched junction bases: 1. Germline-derived CDR1 and CDR2 are MNHEY and SVGAGI. The CDR3 is made up of 14 amino acids.

This chain connects TRBV28 to TRBJ2-1; 8 bases fit TRBD2. CDR1 MDHEN and CDR2 SYDVKM come from the germline V gene. V was clipped by 5 bases and J by 0 bases; unmatched bases: 6. This CDR3 has 16 residues. The CDR3 spells CASSTAGEFSYNEQFF. The DNA of the CDR3 is TGTGCCAGCAGTACAGCGGGGGAATTCTCCTACAATGAGCAGTTCTTC.

This rearrangement joins TRBV27 to TRBJ1-1; D is perhaps TRBD1 (5 bases). V was shortened by 7 bases and J by 3 bases, with 12 bases between the two germline ends. Germline V lookup: CDR1 MNHEY, CDR2 SMNVEV (reference sequence). The CDR3 totals 13 residues. The CDR3 spells CASMKQGDTEAFF. The CDR3 region has the DNA TGTGCCAGCATGAAGCAGGGAGACACTGAAGCTTTCTTT.

The chain uses TRBV28 and TRBJ1-1; TRBD1 is a possible D gene (6 bases). The CDR3 is 16 amino acids. Trimming pared 2 bases from V and 2 bases from J, leaving 15 bases between. Germline-derived CDR1 and CDR2 are MDHEN and SYDVKM. The CDR3 DNA follows: TGTGCCAGCAGTTTACCCTACGGGACACTAAACACTGAAGCTTTCTTT. Its translation is CASSLPYGTLNTEAFF.

In this sample, this clone turned up once. This sequence joins TRBV11-1 and TRBJ2-7; 9 bases match TRBD1. The V gene end was trimmed by 4 bases and the J gene end by 3 bases; junction bases not matched to a gene: 13. Per the germline V gene, CDR1 is SGHAT and CDR2 is FQDESV (reference sequence). The CDR3 covers 17 residues. CDR3 loop: CASSYEDRQGVDYEQYF. The CDR3 DNA sequence: TGTGCCAGCAGCTACGAGGATCGACAGGGGGTAGACTACGAGCAGTACTTC.

This chain joins TRBV6-6 and TRBJ1-1; no clear D gene. The germline V and J ends were trimmed by 2 bases and 6 bases, with 16 bases remaining between them. The CDR3 is 15 residues long. Germline CDR1 reads MNHNY; CDR2 reads SVGAGI (reference sequence). The CDR3 DNA follows: TGTGCCAGCAGTTACCGGGCAGAACTTGGGCCTGAAGCTTTCTTT. Translated, it gives CASSYRAELGPEAFF.

Regarding this clone: The sample has other DNA sequences that encode this CDR3 too. The rearrangement joins TRBV5-6 to TRBJ2-7; 7 bases align to TRBD2. CDR1 is SGHDT and CDR2 is YYEEEE in the germline V gene. V was pared by 0 bases and J by 6 bases, with 0 bases of the junction left unmatched. The CDR3 contains 12 residues. The CDR3 DNA is TGTGCCAGCAGCTTGGCGGGGGGCGAGCAGTACTTC. It is translated as CASSLAGGEQYF.

The chain carries TRBV2 and TRBJ2-5; possible D gene TRBD2, 5 bases. V gave up 6 bases and J gave up 4 bases, with 15 bases separating them. In germline, CDR1 is SNHLY, CDR2 FYNNEI. This CDR3 region has 14 residues. This CDR3 is CASSSDWTVETQYF. The CDR3 nucleotides are TGTGCCAGCAGCTCAGACTGGACTGTAGAGACCCAGTACTTC.

The DNA of the CDR3 is TGTGCCAGCACCGGGTGGACAGGGCGGACTGAAGCTTTCTTT. Translation: CASTGWTGRTEAFF. The V gene is TRBV28, the J gene TRBJ1-1, with 8 bases that match TRBD1. The CDR3 covers 14 residues. V was pared by 7 bases and J by 5 bases, with 9 bases of the junction left unmatched. Germline V CDR1 and CDR2: MDHEN, SYDVKM.

The chain is built from TRBV5-8 and TRBJ2-2, with D tentatively TRBD1 (6 bases). The V gene lost 4 bases and the J gene lost 2 bases, with 12 bases spanning the gap. CDR3 length: 15 residues. Germline CDR1 SGHTS, CDR2 YDEGEE. CDR3 coding DNA: TGTGCCAGCAGCGGTGACAGGTTTAACACCGGGGAGCTGTTTTTT. It yields the protein CASSGDRFNTGELFF.

This clone was detected only once. The identical CDR3 is also encoded by other nucleotide sequences in the sample. The gene calls are TRBV28 and TRBJ2-2; D remains unclear. Germline CDR1 MDHEN, CDR2 SYDVKM. This CDR3 is built from 15 residues. Trimming left V 3 bases short and J 4 bases short, with 12 bases between. For the CDR3, the DNA is TGTGCCAGCAGTTTCCGTGGGCCGCGCACCGGGGAGCTGTTTTTT. It specifies CASSFRGPRTGELFF.